The source of this T cell receptor (beta chain) is a study of blood T cell repertoires in COVID-19. As for the study in general: Some COVID-19 samples were acute and others convalescent; all came from the United States, Italy and Spain.

The V gene's germline CDR1 is GTSNPN and CDR2 SVGIG (reference sequence). V was clipped by 5 bases and J by 5 bases, with 10 bases between them. The CDR3 has 13 residues. As processed by the authors: Quantification of nucleated cells was approximated via reference gene primer amplification. Clones were read by immunoSEQ multiplex PCR, and TCRdb kept only the in-frame ones, dropping some. The V and J calls and clone size come from that table; D and trimming were worked out from the DNA. Found here are around 34,000 clones, more than 75% of them singletons; the top ten hold about 42%. The TCR was taken from a man aged 80 or over with active or convalescent COVID-19. Sequencing was done on a sample of peripheral blood. The V call is TRBV30, the J call TRBJ1-6, with D perhaps matching TRBD1 (6 bases). The CDR3 region is CAWGTPNNSPLHF. In DNA form, the CDR3 reads TGTGCCTGGGGGACACCTAATAATTCACCCCTCCACTTT.